The rows below give T cell receptor beta chains drawn from one sample of a study of blood T cell repertoires in COVID-19. Generated by immunoSEQ multiplex PCR, the TCRdb table keeps only in-frame clones and is missing some. The repertoire holds 310,000 or so clones, with more than 85% as singletons. The source material was peripheral blood. Receptors originate from a man in his 70s with acute or convalescent COVID-19. CDR3s include the opening cysteine and the closing phenylalanine or tryptophan. The order of the fields is CDR3 length, V gene, J gene, D gene, clone size, CDR3 DNA, CDR3 protein. The D gene is left open where the match is weak. Clone sizes are given selectively: once, few, many, or a class where the clone is expanded.

>16|TRBV5-1|TRBJ2-7|.|.
TGCGCCAGCAGCCCCCTGGGCCTCACGACCCTCTACGAGCAGTACTTC
CASSPLGLTTLYEQYF
>13|TRBV6-2/TRBV6-3|TRBJ2-5|.|once
TGTGCCAGCAGCCAGGACAGCGAAGAGACCCAGTACTTC
CASSQDSEETQYF
>15|TRBV7-8|TRBJ2-1|.|.
TGTGCCAGCAGCAGGCCTAGCACCCGGGACAATGAGCAGTTCTTC
CASSRPSTRDNEQFF
>12|TRBV6-5|TRBJ2-7|.|.
TGTGCCAGCAAAAGCGTAGGTAACGAGCAGTACTTC
CASKSVGNEQYF
>15|TRBV5-4|TRBJ1-1|.|few
TGTGCCAGCAGCTTGGTAGGGCAGGGAGGGACTGAAGCTTTCTTT
CASSLVGQGGTEAFF
>15|TRBV10-3|TRBJ1-2|TRBD1|.
TGTGCCATCAGCCGGACAGGGCGGATAGACTATGGCTACACCTTC
CAISRTGRIDYGYTF
>12|TRBV28|TRBJ1-5|.|.
TGTGCCAGCAGTTCCTTCAATCAGCCCCAGCATTTT
CASSSFNQPQHF
>11|TRBV19|TRBJ2-3|.|.
TGTGCCAGTAGTATGATCGGTACGCAGTATTTT
CASSMIGTQYF
>15|TRBV7-9|TRBJ1-2|TRBD1|.
TGTGCCAGCAGCCCCTCCGACAGGGCTGGCTATGGCTACACCTTC
CASSPSDRAGYGYTF
>16|TRBV2|TRBJ1-4|TRBD1|.
TGTGCCAGCAGTGTCTGGGGACAGGGTCTGGTTGAAAAACTGTTTTTT
CASSVWGQGLVEKLFF
>13|TRBV28|TRBJ1-1|TRBD1|.
TGTGCCAGTACAGGGGAATTGAACACTGAAGCTTTCTTT
CASTGELNTEAFF
>17|TRBV4-1|TRBJ1-3|.|.
TGCGCCAGCAGCCTGTCCTCGACAGGTTACTCTGGAAACACCATATATTTT
CASSLSSTGYSGNTIYF
>15|TRBV19|TRBJ1-3|.|few
TGTGCCAGTAGCCCCCTCTCGGGGAAGACGAACACCATATATTTT
CASSPLSGKTNTIYF
>13|TRBV28|TRBJ2-7|.|.
TGTGCCAGCAGTTTGGAGGGGGCGCACGAGCAGTACTTC
CASSLEGAHEQYF
>14|TRBV28|TRBJ2-7|.|.
TGTGCCAGCACCCGAGGCGGCCAGTCCTACGAGCAGTACTTC
CASTRGGQSYEQYF
>16|TRBV20-1|TRBJ2-7|TRBD2|.
TGCAGTGCTAGTCCTAGCGGGGGGGAATTCTCCTACGAGCAGTACTTC
CSASPSGGEFSYEQYF
>13|TRBV19|TRBJ1-3|.|.
TGTGCCTCCGAGGTATGGTCTGGAAACACCATATATTTT
CASEVWSGNTIYF
>13|TRBV11-2|TRBJ1-3|.|.
TGTGCCAGCAGCTCGCGTACTGGAAACACCATATATTTT
CASSSRTGNTIYF